The clone carrying this T cell receptor beta chain was observed a few times. Antigen specificity is unknown. This entry belongs to a study of T-cell reconstitution after alpha-beta-depleted transplantation in children. Study-level findings and limits: T-cell counts and diversity were attributed mostly to newly produced T cells one year after transplant. Where alpha-beta T cells came from about two months after transplant was reportedly several hundred expanded graft clones.

Unmatched junction bases numbered 2, after V lost 6 bases and J lost 1 base. The CDR3 sequence is 13 residues long. The germline gives CDR1 WSHSY, CDR2 SAAADI. A TCRbeta library incorporating unique molecular identifiers was prepared. MiXCR, run by TCRdb on the PCR reads, gives a single entry per CDR3 protein. The sample consists of 45,000 to 60,000 distinct CDR3 sequences, around 56% of them appearing once. This receptor was obtained from a boy under two years old with SCID, due to receive a stem cell transplant. This material consisted of peripheral blood, taken before TCRalphabeta/CD19-depleted stem cell transplant. V gene TRBV10-2 combines with J gene TRBJ1-1, with 7 bases fitting TRBD1. CDR3 nucleotide sequence: TGCGCCAGCAGGTCAGGGGGGAACACTGAAGCTTTCTTT. It codes for CASRSGGNTEAFF.